The 25 T cell receptor beta chains listed next were all sequenced from one sample in a study of radiotherapy plus CTLA-4 blockade in lung cancer. Assay: immunoSEQ multiplex PCR; the TCRdb copy retains only in-frame clones and omits some. The table includes about 50,000 clones, just under 85% detected once. The sample in question was peripheral blood, obtained from a patient treated with radiotherapy plus ipilimumab. The receptors originated from a human donor with non-small cell lung cancer whose response to radiotherapy plus ipilimumab could not be evaluated.

J is TRBJ1-6 and V is TRBV14, with D maybe TRBD1 (5 bases). The CDR3 totals 13 residues. CDR1 and CDR2 from the germline V gene are SGHDN and FVKESK. V lost 1 base and J 15 bases, leaving 13 bases between the germline ends. The CDR3 nucleotides read TGTGCCAGCAGCCAAGTCTGGGAACAGGACCTCCACTTT. Residues: CASSQVWEQDLHF.

This clone was seen just once. The chain's CDR3 is CASSELSGSRPYTDTQYF. The CDR3 DNA sequence: TGTGCCAGCAGTGAGTTGAGCGGGAGTAGACCCTACACAGATACGCAGTATTTT. This chain connects TRBV2 to TRBJ2-3; TRBD2 agrees at 8 bases. The ends lost 3 bases at V and 2 bases at J; junction bases unmatched: 13. CDR3 size: 18 residues. CDR1 SNHLY and CDR2 FYNNEI come from the germline V gene.

The chain is built from TRBV28 and TRBJ2-7, with 7 bases matching TRBD2. V shed 1 base, J shed 4 bases, and the junction held 7 bases outside the gene matches. Per germline, CDR1 MDHEN and CDR2 SYDVKM. CDR3 length: 15 residues. In nucleotides, the CDR3 is TGTGCCAGCAGTTTATCGACTAGCTGGATATACGAGCAGTACTTC. Its translation: CASSLSTSWIYEQYF.

The V gene is TRBV19, the J gene TRBJ2-2; TRBD1 matches 9 bases. With V trimmed by 7 bases and J by 2 bases, 8 bases remained unmatched. CDR3 length: 16 amino acids. Per germline, CDR1 LNHDA and CDR2 SQIVND (reference sequence). The CDR3 DNA follows: TGTGCCAGTAAACAAGACAGGGGGGATAACACCGGGGAGCTGTTTTTT. Translated, it gives CASKQDRGDNTGELFF. Full variable domain (rest looked up from reference TRBV19 and TRBJ2-2): DGGITQSPKYLFRKEGQNVTLSCEQNLNHDAMYWYRQDPGQGLRLIYYSQIVNDFQKGDIAEGYSVSREKKESFPLTVTSAQKNPTAFYLCASKQDRGDNTGELFFGEGSRLTVL.

The genes are TRBV18 and TRBJ1-1, with a tentative D call TRBD1 (6 bases). CDR3 size: 16 residues. The germline V gene has CDR1 KGHSH and CDR2 LQKENI. Trimming shortened V by 6 bases and J by 1 base, and 18 bases separated the two germline ends. The CDR3 loop is CASSSMGGLKNTEAFF. CDR3 DNA sequence: TGTGCCAGCTCGTCAATGGGGGGGCTAAAGAACACTGAAGCTTTCTTT.

The chain is built from TRBV7-9 and TRBJ2-1; possibly TRBD2 for D (5 bases). Germline CDR1 is SEHNR and CDR2 is FQNEAQ (reference sequence). This CDR3 contains 16 residues. Trimming removed 5 bases from V and 8 bases from J, with 22 bases in between. The CDR3 DNA sequence: TGTGCCAGCAGCACCGTACGGGGAACGGTTTGGGATGAGCAGTTCTTC. Translating it yields CASSTVRGTVWDEQFF.

V is TRBV15 and J is TRBJ2-3, with TRBD2 identical over 8 bases. The CDR3 loop spans 18 amino acids. J lost 2 bases, V lost 0 bases, and 10 bases had no gene match. Germline CDR1 reads LNHNV; CDR2 reads YYDKDF (reference sequence). The CDR3 here is CATSRDLASGYTTDTQYF. The CDR3 bases are TGTGCCACCAGCAGAGATTTAGCTAGCGGGTATACCACAGATACGCAGTATTTT.

The genes are TRBV4-2 and TRBJ1-1, with D hard to call. Trimming took off 4 bases at V and 0 bases at J, with 15 bases between the two ends. The CDR3 has 16 residues. From germline, CDR1 is LGHNA and CDR2 YNFKEQ. CDR3 nucleotides: TGTGCCAGCAGCCCCCCCGAGGAGACGGTGAACACTGAAGCTTTCTTT. This encodes CASSPPEETVNTEAFF.

The V gene is TRBV9, the J gene TRBJ2-1, with TRBD2 identical over 10 bases. V lost 3 bases to trimming and J lost 0 bases; unmatched junction nucleotides: 0. The CDR3 runs to 15 residues. Germline V lookup: CDR1 SGDLS, CDR2 YYNGEE. The chain's CDR3 is CASSASGSSYNEQFF. The CDR3 DNA reads TGTGCCAGCAGCGCTAGCGGGAGCTCCTACAATGAGCAGTTCTTC. The entire variable domain, with the rest obtained from reference TRBV9 and TRBJ2-1, is as follows: DSGVTQTPKHLITATGQRVTLRCSPRSGDLSVYWYQQSLDQGLQFLIQYYNGEERAKGNILERFSAQQFPDLHSELNLSSLELGDSALYFCASSASGSSYNEQFFGPGTRLTVL.

The CDR3 DNA is TGCAGCGTTGAATGGGCAGGCTCCTACGAGCAGTACTTC. Its protein is CSVEWAGSYEQYF. The chain uses TRBV29-1 and TRBJ2-7; unclear D gene. V was trimmed by 2 bases and J by 0 bases, leaving 8 bases between them. The germline CDR1 and CDR2 sequences are SQVTM and ANQGSEA. This CDR3 is built from 13 residues.

The V call is TRBV6-5, the J call TRBJ1-5, with D possibly matching TRBD1 (5 bases). Deletions cut 6 bases from V and 2 bases from J, with 5 bases between. Germline loops: CDR1 MNHEY, CDR2 SVGAGI. The CDR3 is 12 residues long. DNA of the CDR3: TGTGCCAGCAGGGGGCGCAATCAGCCCCAGCATTTT. Translated, it gives CASRGRNQPQHF.

The chain couples TRBV28 to TRBJ2-7, with D maybe TRBD1 (6 bases). Germline V gene sequence: CDR1 MDHEN, CDR2 SYDVKM. The ends were cut back, 5 bases at V and 3 bases at J, with 17 bases in the middle. The CDR3 consists of 15 residues. In nucleotides, the CDR3 is TGTGCCAGCAGTGAGCCAGGGTTAGGGGGCTACGAGCAGTACTTC. Translating gives CASSEPGLGGYEQYF.

The CDR3 nucleotides read TGTGCCAGCAGTCAAGGGACAATCGCTAGCTATGGCTACACCTTC. This translates into CASSQGTIASYGYTF. V and J are TRBV6-5 and TRBJ1-2; possibly TRBD1 for D (6 bases). CDR3 size: 15 residues. Looked up from germline, CDR1 is MNHEY and CDR2 is SVGAGI. Trimming shortened V by 5 bases and J by 4 bases, and 17 bases separated the two germline ends.

The gene calls are TRBV9 and TRBJ2-7; D is possibly TRBD1 (6 bases). CDR3 length: 15 amino acids. From germline, CDR1 is SGDLS and CDR2 YYNGEE. V was shortened by 3 bases and J by 1 base, with 14 bases between the two germline ends. CDR3 protein: CASSARWGPSYEQYF. CDR3 coding DNA: TGTGCCAGCAGCGCGAGATGGGGGCCTTCCTACGAGCAGTACTTC.

The chain joins TRBV6-5 to TRBJ1-6, with D possibly TRBD1 on 6 matching bases. V was cut by 5 bases and J by 7 bases, with 15 bases left in between. The CDR3 is 15 amino acids. Germline loops: CDR1 MNHEY, CDR2 SVGAGI. The CDR3 DNA is TGTGCCAGCAGTCTTGATACAGGGTGGAATTCACCCCTCCACTTT. This gives the protein CASSLDTGWNSPLHF.

This rearrangement joins TRBV4-2 to TRBJ1-2; 10 nucleotides line up with TRBD1. This CDR3 is 14 amino acids long. Germline V gene lookup returns CDR1 LGHNA and CDR2 YNFKEQ. V lost 0 bases and J lost 6; bases outside the gene matches: 1. CDR3 DNA sequence: TGTGCCAGCAGCCAAGAAGGGACAGGGGATGGCTACACCTTC. Amino acid sequence: CASSQEGTGDGYTF.

With regard to this clone: Other nucleotide sequences in the sample specify the same CDR3. This sequence joins TRBV6-4 and TRBJ2-7; D is uncertain. The CDR3 runs 13 residues. The germline V gene has CDR1 MRHNA and CDR2 SNTAGT. V lost 5 bases to trimming and J lost 6 bases, with 14 bases between them. For the CDR3, the DNA is TGTGCCAGCAGTTCCTTTCCAGGAAGCGAGCAGTACTTC. Translation gives CASSSFPGSEQYF.

This clone was picked up one time. The V and J genes are TRBV15 and TRBJ2-4; 9 positions match TRBD1. Germline trimming cut 0 bases from V and 0 bases from J; bases unmatched to any gene: 6. This CDR3 contains 18 residues. Germline V gene data show CDR1 as LNHNV and CDR2 as YYDKDF (reference sequence). CDR3 nucleotide sequence: TGTGCCACCAGCAGAGATCCGGGACAGGGTTTAGCCAAAAACATTCAGTACTTC. Protein product: CATSRDPGQGLAKNIQYF.

The chain couples TRBV19 to TRBJ1-1; D gene ambiguous. Germline CDR1 reads LNHDA; CDR2 reads SQIVND (reference sequence). The CDR3 is made up of 11 amino acids. The germline V and J ends were trimmed by 3 bases and 6 bases, with 5 bases remaining between them. Here the CDR3 reads CASSIGSEAFF. The CDR3 bases are TGTGCCAGTAGTATCGGGTCTGAAGCTTTCTTT.

The chain uses TRBV7-9 and TRBJ2-7; 8 positions agree with TRBD2. The germline gives CDR1 SEHNR, CDR2 FQNEAQ (reference sequence). The V and J ends lost 4 bases and 2 bases, in that order; junction bases with no gene match: 10. The CDR3 spans 16 residues. This CDR3 is CASSSLSGSLPYEQYF. CDR3 nucleotide sequence: TGTGCCAGCAGCTCCCTGAGCGGGAGCCTTCCCTACGAGCAGTACTTC.

The CDR3, as DNA: TGTGCCAGCACCCAAGACCGGACAGCTGAAGCTTTCTTT. Translated: CASTQDRTAEAFF. The chain is built from TRBV28 and TRBJ1-1, with a weak D call TRBD1 (6 bases). The V end was cut by 7 bases, the J end by 6 bases, with 15 bases between. The germline V gene encodes CDR1 MDHEN and CDR2 SYDVKM. The CDR3 sequence is 13 residues long.

In this sample, this clone turned up a few times. V is TRBV7-2 and J is TRBJ1-4; 7 bases map to TRBD1. V lost 3 bases and J lost 9; bases outside the gene matches: 10. Germline values: CDR1 SGHTA, CDR2 FQGNSA. The CDR3 sequence is 15 residues long. The CDR3 reads CASSFPGTAGKKLFF. Here the CDR3 DNA reads TGTGCCAGCAGCTTTCCCGGGACAGCCGGTAAAAAACTGTTTTTT.

The chain employs TRBV28 and TRBJ2-1; 7 bases match TRBD1. V shed 3 bases and J 9 bases; nucleotides not matched to a gene: 11. Germline lookup yields CDR1 MDHEN and CDR2 SYDVKM. This CDR3 comprises 15 residues. In DNA, the CDR3 is TGTGCCAGCAGTTTTCCCGACAGGGTTTTGGTTGAGCAGTTCTTC. It specifies CASSFPDRVLVEQFF.

This clone was seen a single time. This chain links TRBV5-4 with TRBJ1-1; TRBD1 agrees at 7 bases. Trimming removed 4 bases from V and 0 bases from J; junction bases left unmatched: 3. CDR1 SGHNT and CDR2 YYREEE come from the germline V gene (reference sequence). This CDR3 contains 14 residues. CDR3 region: CASSPGQMNTEAFF. CDR3 in DNA: TGTGCCAGCAGCCCGGGACAGATGAACACTGAAGCTTTCTTT.

The chain uses TRBV30 and TRBJ1-2; TRBD1 matches 7 bases. This CDR3 spans 14 amino acids. Germline loops: CDR1 GTSNPN, CDR2 SVGIG (reference sequence). V lost 4 bases to trimming and J lost 4 bases; unmatched junction nucleotides: 9. The CDR3 sequence is CAWTRTGLGYGYTF. CDR3 in DNA: TGTGCCTGGACACGGACAGGTTTAGGCTATGGCTACACCTTC.